This T cell receptor beta chain was observed in a study of blood T cell repertoires in COVID-19. In the study overall: From the United States, Italy and Spain came samples of acute and convalescent COVID-19. Nucleic acid was either cDNA or gDNA, and it came from T cells, B-cell-depleted T cells, or PBMCs.

Individuals aged about 18 to 90 years were recruited from about two dozen US areas. Participants' reported clinical history set cohort assignment. The protocol was immunoSEQ multiplex PCR, while the TCRdb copy is restricted to in-frame clones and leaves out a portion. Counted here are roughly 160,000 clones, approximately 80% occurring once; the ten biggest clones make up approximately 12%. Looked up from germline, CDR1 is LNHNV and CDR2 is YYDKDF (reference sequence). The ends lost 2 bases at V and 0 bases at J; junction bases unmatched: 6. This CDR3 region has 17 residues. The clonotype comes from a man aged 45-65 years who had recovered from COVID-19. This rearrangement joins TRBV15 to TRBJ1-3; 8 nucleotides match TRBD1. Sequencing was carried out using PBMCs or T cells enriched from blood (not recorded which). CDR3 protein: CATSRPGTGHSGNTIYF. The CDR3 DNA sequence: TGTGCCACCAGCAGACCCGGGACAGGCCACTCTGGAAACACCATATATTTT.